Here is one T cell receptor (beta chain) with its context. The record originates from a study of blood T cell repertoires in COVID-19. Study in general: Samples of COVID-19 (acute and convalescent) were obtained from the United States, Italy and Spain.

Original processing notes: Using reference gene primer amplification, nucleated cell counts were estimated. Here immunoSEQ multiplex PCR was the method, and the copy in TCRdb shows in-frame clones only, minus some. V, J and clone size reflect that table, while D and trimming were determined from the DNA. The sample lists 150,000 to 200,000 clones; about 76% were seen once. This CDR3 region has 19 residues. Trimming at V came to 4 bases and at J to 2 bases, leaving 13 bases not matched to a gene. Germline values: CDR1 SNHLY, CDR2 FYNNEI. Material for sequencing was peripheral blood. The chain carries TRBV2 and TRBJ2-1, with 11 bases matching TRBD2. The clonotype originates from a woman aged 40 to 49 with COVID-19, enrolled during active disease. This CDR3 is CASSGNSGGAVSPYNEQFF. CDR3 sequence (DNA): TGTGCCAGCAGTGGGAATAGCGGGGGGGCCGTGTCGCCCTACAATGAGCAGTTCTTC.